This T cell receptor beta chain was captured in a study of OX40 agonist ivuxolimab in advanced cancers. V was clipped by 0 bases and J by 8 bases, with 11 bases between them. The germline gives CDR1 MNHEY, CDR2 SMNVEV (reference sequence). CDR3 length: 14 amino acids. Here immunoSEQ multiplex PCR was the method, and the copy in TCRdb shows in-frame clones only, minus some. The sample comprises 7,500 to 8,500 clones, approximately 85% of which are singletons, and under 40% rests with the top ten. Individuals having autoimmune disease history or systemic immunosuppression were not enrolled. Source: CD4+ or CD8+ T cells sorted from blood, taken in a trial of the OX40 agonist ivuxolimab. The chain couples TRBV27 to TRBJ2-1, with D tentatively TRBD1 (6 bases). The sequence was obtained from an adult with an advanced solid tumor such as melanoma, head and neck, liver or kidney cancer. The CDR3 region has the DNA TGTGCCAGCAGTTTATCGGTGACAGGATATGAGCAGTTCTTC. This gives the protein CASSLSVTGYEQFF.